This T cell receptor beta chain was retrieved from a study of beta chain features in type 1 diabetes. In the study overall: No age, gender or cell yield differences were seen between patients and healthy donors. Study results and caveats: For Type 1 diabetes patients, all four CD4+ subsets carried TCRB CDR3s that were moderately but significantly shorter. Junctions at VDJ sites from type 1 diabetes patients had fewer insertions and more deletions. Overrepresentation of cells with high TCR expression could result from cDNA sequencing.

J lost 4 bases, V lost 0 bases, and 6 bases had no gene match. The length of the CDR3 is 16 residues. Germline-derived CDR1 and CDR2 are SGHRS and YFSETQ. Over 95% purity was reached by all sorted populations. Comments on this clone: Its matching antigen is unknown.

cDNA synthesis used the whole RNA isolate, giving expressed TCRB sequences. Sequenced by immunoSEQ multiplex PCR; TCRdb stores in-frame clones only, minus some. The table includes around 130,000 clones, around 10% detected once. The sequencing sample was made of central memory CD4+ T cells from blood. This clonotype was sampled from a man aged 30-40 years with type 1 diabetes. This chain links TRBV5-1 with TRBJ2-2, with 7 positions matching TRBD1. The CDR3 DNA reads TGCGCCAGCAGCTTGGAGGGGGCGCAAGGCACCGGGGAGCTGTTTTTT. This translates into CASSLEGAQGTGELFF.